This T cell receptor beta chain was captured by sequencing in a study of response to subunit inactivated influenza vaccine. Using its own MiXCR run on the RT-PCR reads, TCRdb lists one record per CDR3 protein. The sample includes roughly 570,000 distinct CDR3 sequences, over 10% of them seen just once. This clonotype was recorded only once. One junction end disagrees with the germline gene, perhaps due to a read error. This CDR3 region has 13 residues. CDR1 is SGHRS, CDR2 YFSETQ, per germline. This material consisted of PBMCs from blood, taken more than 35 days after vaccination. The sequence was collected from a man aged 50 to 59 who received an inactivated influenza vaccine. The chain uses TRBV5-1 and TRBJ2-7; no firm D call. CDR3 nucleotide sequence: TGCGTCAGCAGCTTAATGGGCCCCAACGAGCAGTACTTC. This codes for CVSSLMGPNEQYF.